Shown below are 7 T cell receptor beta chains from a single sample sequenced in a study of cytomegalovirus exposure and HLA in healthy donors. The PCR contained 60 Vbeta and 13 Jbeta primers. Method: immunoSEQ multiplex PCR; TCRdb's copy keeps in-frame clones and lacks some. The table includes roughly 98,000 clones, more than 70% detected once. Sequenced: PBMCs. The receptors stem from a female donor in good health and CMV-seronegative.

The chain combines TRBV4-2 with TRBJ1-4; 9 positions agree with TRBD1. V trimming: 1 base; J trimming: 5 bases; junction bases outside the gene matches: 5. The CDR3 covers 16 residues. Germline V lookup: CDR1 LGHNA, CDR2 YNFKEQ. The CDR3 spells CASSQAGGTGNEKLFF. CDR3 coding DNA: TGTGCCAGCAGCCAAGCGGGGGGGACAGGGAATGAAAAACTGTTTTTT.

The chain links TRBV7-6 to TRBJ2-7, with a weak D call TRBD2 (5 bases). Trimming shortened V by 5 bases and J by 0 bases, and 20 bases separated the two germline ends. This CDR3 has 17 amino acids. The V gene's germline CDR1 is SGHVS and CDR2 FNYEAQ. The CDR3 DNA is TGTGCCAGCAGCCCCCCGAGGGATCGGGTCAGCTCCTACGAGCAGTACTTC. This codes for CASSPPRDRVSSYEQYF.

V gene TRBV23-1 combines with J gene TRBJ2-7, with D maybe TRBD1 (5 bases). Being an ORF, TRBV23-1 has a function that is uncertain. The CDR3 is made up of 16 amino acids. V gave up 0 bases and J gave up 3 bases, with 15 bases separating them. The CDR3 sequence is CASSQSLPQAYYEQYF. CDR3 sequence (DNA): TGCGCCAGCAGTCAATCTTTACCACAGGCGTACTACGAGCAGTACTTC.

The V gene is TRBV19, the J gene TRBJ2-1; 7 bases are a match to TRBD1. CDR3 length: 14 residues. Germline V gives CDR1 LNHDA, CDR2 SQIVND (reference sequence). V lost 6 bases to trimming and J lost 9 bases; unmatched junction nucleotides: 11. CDR3 bases: TGTGCCAGTAGAGTTATTGTACAGGGGAGTGAGCAGTTCTTC. Residues: CASRVIVQGSEQFF.

This rearrangement joins TRBV4-2 to TRBJ1-3; no reliable D call. V shed 4 bases and J shed 3 bases, with 34 bases lying between them. The germline gives CDR1 LGHNA, CDR2 YNFKEQ. The CDR3 runs to 22 residues. CDR3 in amino acids: CASSRERWRVKDRPSHGNTIYF. The CDR3, as DNA: TGTGCCAGCAGCCGAGAGCGGTGGCGGGTTAAGGATCGGCCGTCTCATGGAAACACCATATATTTT.

This clone was seen a single time. The chain links TRBV5-1 to TRBJ2-3; TRBD2 might be the D (5 bases). This CDR3 has 14 residues. Germline V lookup: CDR1 SGHRS, CDR2 YFSETQ. V dropped 1 base and J dropped 0 bases, with 6 bases sitting between them. The CDR3 bases are TGCGCCAGCAGCTTGACTAGTAGCACAGATACGCAGTATTTT. This sequence encodes CASSLTSSTDTQYF.

The V and J genes are TRBV7-2 and TRBJ1-2; D is perhaps TRBD1 (6 bases). CDR1 and CDR2 (germline): SGHTA, FQGNSA. The CDR3 contains 15 residues. V gave up 1 base and J gave up 8 bases, with 17 bases separating them. As DNA, the CDR3 is TGTGCCAGCAGCTTAGTTCGGGGGGCGCTCTGGGGCTACACCTTC. Translating gives CASSLVRGALWGYTF.